This T cell receptor (beta chain) was found in a study of shared clonotypes between healthy human individuals. Study results and limitations: Even with large depth, rarefaction showed that sorted-subset sequencing was incomplete.

V trimming: 6 bases; J trimming: 2 bases; junction bases outside the gene matches: 13. Germline V gives CDR1 MNHEY, CDR2 SMNVEV (reference sequence). This CDR3 has 17 amino acids. Naive CD8 cells, CD45RO-negative and positively selected for CCR7, excluded terminally differentiated effector memory CD45RA+ cells. Running of the assay took place at deep level. The authors' processing: Junction-only immunoSEQ sequences carried no quality scores, so filtering differed. The protocol was immunoSEQ multiplex PCR, while the TCRdb copy is restricted to in-frame clones and leaves out a portion. The DNA gave D and trimming, while V, J and clone size come from that table. The sample lists about 820,000 clones; 92% were seen once. Turning to this clone: The antigen remains unidentified.

This TCR was sampled from a man aged 25-40 years in good health. What was sequenced was naive CD8+ T cells sorted from blood. J is TRBJ2-1 and V is TRBV27, with TRBD2 matching 7 bases. This CDR3 is CASSLTGGAGPYNEQFF. DNA of the CDR3: TGTGCCAGCAGCCTTACTGGGGGAGCGGGACCCTACAATGAGCAGTTCTTC.